The rows below give T cell receptor beta chains drawn from one sample of a study of blood T cell repertoires in COVID-19. Some clones are missing from TCRdb's copy, which holds only in-frame ones; the method was immunoSEQ multiplex PCR. The data hold about 220,000 clones, with about 91% observed a single time. Sequencing used PBMCs or T cells enriched from blood (not recorded which). The receptors stem from a woman in her forties or fifties with acute COVID-19. The CDR3 runs from the conserved cysteine through the conserved F or W. A D gene is named only where the DNA matches it firmly. Clone size appears in some rows only: once, few, many, or a class for an expanded clone.

.,.,TRBJ1-2,TRBV28,CASSPGQGYGYTF,TGTGCCAGCAGCCCCGGGCAGGGATATGGCTACACCTTC
.,.,TRBJ2-5,TRBV5-5,CASSPQVGQRLSQYF,TGTGCCAGCAGTCCGCAGGTCGGACAGCGGTTGTCCCAGTACTTC
.,.,TRBJ2-1,TRBV7-3,CASSLAGSSYNEQFF,TGTGCCAGCAGCTTAGCCGGGAGCTCCTACAATGAGCAGTTCTTC
.,TRBD2,TRBJ2-1,TRBV11-2,CASSSRLATRGYNEQFF,TGTGCCAGCAGCTCCCGACTAGCGACCCGGGGTTACAATGAGCAGTTCTTC
.,TRBD1,TRBJ1-1,TRBV7-8,CASSRWGDRRGTEAFF,TGTGCCAGCAGCCGTTGGGGGGACAGGCGGGGCACTGAAGCTTTCTTT
.,.,TRBJ1-2,TRBV19,CASSSAGRYGYTF,TGTGCCAGTAGCTCGGCAGGGAGGTATGGCTACACCTTC
.,TRBD2,TRBJ2-3,TRBV24-1,CATRGLAGGTDTQYF,TGTGCCACCAGGGGACTAGCGGGAGGCACAGATACGCAGTATTTT
.,.,TRBJ1-1,TRBV7-3,CASSLTSSRRSEAFF,TGTGCCAGCAGCTTAACGTCGTCCAGGCGATCTGAAGCTTTCTTT
.,TRBD1,TRBJ2-7,TRBV13,CASRLQGTANYEQYF,TGTGCCAGCAGATTACAGGGGACCGCTAACTACGAGCAGTACTTC
few,.,TRBJ1-1,TRBV5-1,CASSLLARVGTEAFF,TGCGCCAGCAGCTTACTGGCACGGGTAGGAACTGAAGCTTTCTTT
.,.,TRBJ2-5,TRBV6-1,CASSERLAGYQETQYF,TGTGCCAGCAGTGAAAGGTTGGCGGGATACCAAGAGACCCAGTACTTC
few,.,TRBJ2-3,TRBV6-2/TRBV6-3,CASSYGGYEDTQYF,TGTGCCAGCAGTTACGGCGGATACGAGGATACGCAGTATTTT
.,TRBD2,TRBJ2-3,TRBV19,CASSAGTSGSTDTQYF,TGTGCCAGTAGCGCCGGGACTAGCGGGAGCACAGATACGCAGTATTTT
.,TRBD2,TRBJ2-3,TRBV2,CASSWSGRATLMGTQYF,TGTGCCAGCAGTTGGAGCGGGAGGGCCACGCTCATGGGTACGCAGTATTTT
.,.,TRBJ2-1,TRBV25-1,CASSVTGNEQFF,TGTGCCAGCAGTGTCACAGGTAATGAGCAGTTCTTC
.,.,TRBJ2-5,TRBV7-2,CASSSPPGLRAQYF,TGTGCCAGCAGCTCTCCCCCGGGCCTCAGGGCCCAGTACTTC
once,TRBD2,TRBJ2-3,TRBV6-4,CASSSGTSFTDTQYF,TGTGCCAGCAGCAGCGGGACTAGCTTTACAGATACGCAGTATTTT
.,TRBD2,TRBJ2-7,TRBV29-1,CSVGLWTSGSRGDEQYF,TGCAGCGTTGGCCTCTGGACTAGCGGGAGCCGCGGGGACGAGCAGTACTTC
.,TRBD2,TRBJ2-2,TRBV5-1,CASTLKAGGNTGELFF,TGCGCCAGCACCCTAAAAGCGGGAGGGAACACCGGGGAGCTGTTTTTT
.,TRBD2,TRBJ2-1,TRBV10-3,CAIRAGGSHNEQFF,TGTGCCATCAGGGCCGGGGGGTCCCACAATGAGCAGTTCTTC
.,.,TRBJ2-4,TRBV18,CASSPSEVKNIQYF,TGTGCCAGCTCACCTTCGGAGGTAAAAAACATTCAGTACTTC
medium-sized,TRBD1,TRBJ2-7,TRBV28,CASSPDRGHEQYF,TGTGCCAGCAGTCCAGACAGGGGTCACGAGCAGTACTTC
once,TRBD1,TRBJ1-5,TRBV6-5,CASGNRGRSNQPQHF,TGTGCCAGCGGTAACAGGGGACGCAGCAATCAGCCCCAGCATTTT
.,TRBD1,TRBJ1-2,TRBV19,CASSVPGQGSRGYTF,TGTGCCAGTAGTGTACCGGGACAGGGGAGTCGGGGCTACACCTTC
.,.,TRBJ1-2,TRBV24-1,CATSEGGVDYGYTF,TGTGCCACCAGTGAAGGGGGTGTTGACTATGGCTACACCTTC
.,.,TRBJ2-7,TRBV7-9,CASSFSGTYEQYF,TGTGCCAGCAGCTTTTCCGGGACCTACGAGCAGTACTTC
.,TRBD1,TRBJ1-2,TRBV2,CASSYRGNYGYTF,TGTGCCAGCAGCTACAGGGGTAACTATGGCTACACCTTC
.,TRBD1,TRBJ2-2,TRBV2,CASSEVQGATGELFF,TGTGCCAGCAGTGAGGTACAGGGGGCAACCGGGGAGCTGTTTTTT
.,TRBD1,TRBJ2-3,TRBV28,CASSLRQGGIDTQYF,TGTGCCAGCAGTTTACGACAGGGGGGAATAGATACGCAGTATTTT
.,TRBD2,TRBJ2-1,TRBV27,CASSLLAGGYNEQFF,TGTGCCAGCAGTCTCCTAGCGGGAGGGTATAATGAGCAGTTCTTC
.,.,TRBJ2-1,TRBV6-5,CASSYATRGEQFF,TGTGCCAGCAGTTACGCCACACGCGGGGAGCAGTTCTTC
.,TRBD1,TRBJ2-7,TRBV28,CASSLPGGAYEQYF,TGTGCCAGCAGTTTGCCAGGGGGCGCGTACGAGCAGTACTTC
.,TRBD2,TRBJ2-1,TRBV7-2,CASSLGGSGKRNEQFF,TGTGCCAGCAGCTTAGGGGGTAGCGGGAAGAGAAATGAGCAGTTCTTC
.,TRBD2,TRBJ2-7,TRBV10-3,CAISEGGTSGIRYEQYF,TGTGCCATCAGTGAGGGGGGGACTAGCGGGATCAGGTACGAGCAGTACTTC
.,.,TRBJ2-7,TRBV30,CAWTRQLLSYEQYF,TGTGCCTGGACGCGACAGCTCCTTTCCTACGAGCAGTACTTC
.,.,TRBJ1-3,TRBV6-5,CASSRRPRSGNTIYF,TGTGCCAGCAGTAGGAGGCCCCGCTCTGGAAACACCATATATTTT
.,TRBD2,TRBJ2-3,TRBV27,CASGELAVPTDTQYF,TGTGCCAGCGGTGAGCTAGCGGTACCCACAGATACGCAGTATTTT
.,TRBD2,TRBJ2-1,TRBV4-1,CASSQIAGGYNEQFF,TGCGCCAGCAGCCAAATAGCGGGAGGCTACAATGAGCAGTTCTTC
.,TRBD2,TRBJ2-4,TRBV9,CASSGGTSSGKNIQYF,TGTGCCAGCAGCGGCGGGACTAGCTCGGGCAAAAACATTCAGTACTTC
.,TRBD2,TRBJ2-7,TRBV7-9,CASSSLPGLAGALEQYF,TGTGCCAGCAGCTCCCTACCGGGACTAGCGGGAGCCCTCGAGCAGTACTTC
.,.,TRBJ1-6,TRBV15,CATSSMGRGSPLHF,TGTGCCACCAGCAGTATGGGGCGAGGTTCACCCCTCCACTTT
.,TRBD1,TRBJ2-5,TRBV2,CASSSGTGLGETQYF,TGTGCCAGCAGCTCCGGGACAGGGTTGGGAGAGACCCAGTACTTC
.,.,TRBJ1-2,TRBV27,CASRRQGGYGYTF,TGTGCCAGCAGAAGGCAGGGTGGCTATGGCTACACCTTC
.,TRBD1,TRBJ2-5,TRBV27,CASSWTGAPGETQYF,TGTGCCAGCAGTTGGACAGGGGCGCCCGGAGAGACCCAGTACTTC
.,.,TRBJ1-1,TRBV4-3,CASSRIQGTNTEAFF,TGCGCCAGCAGCCGGATACAGGGTACGAACACTGAAGCTTTCTTT
.,TRBD2,TRBJ2-3,TRBV5-1,CASSLAGGLAGGGTDTQYF,TGCGCCAGCAGCTTGGCCGGGGGACTAGCGGGAGGAGGCACAGATACGCAGTATTTT
.,TRBD1,TRBJ1-1,TRBV15,CATSKGRGLNTEAFF,TGTGCCACCAGCAAGGGCAGGGGGCTAAACACTGAAGCTTTCTTT
.,.,TRBJ2-7,TRBV28,CASSLYGNEQYF,TGTGCCAGCAGTTTATACGGTAACGAGCAGTACTTC
.,.,TRBJ1-2,TRBV18,CASSPPGTQYGYTF,TGTGCCAGCTCACCACCCGGGACACAGTATGGCTACACCTTC
.,TRBD1,TRBJ1-1,TRBV29-1,CSGGTGSDTEAFF,TGCAGCGGGGGGACAGGGAGTGACACTGAAGCTTTCTTT
few,.,TRBJ1-2,TRBV28,CASTGGLYGYTF,TGTGCCAGCACCGGGGGGCTCTATGGCTACACCTTC
.,.,TRBJ1-5,TRBV7-8,CASSLLDGHLYQPQHF,TGTGCCAGCAGCTTACTAGACGGACACCTTTATCAGCCCCAGCATTTT
.,TRBD1,TRBJ2-2,TRBV7-9,CASSRGTGGSGELFF,TGTGCCAGCAGCCGCGGGACAGGGGGATCCGGGGAGCTGTTTTTT
.,TRBD2,TRBJ2-2,TRBV3-1/TRBV3-2,CASSQRASGSGELFF,TGTGCCAGCAGCCAAAGGGCTAGCGGATCCGGGGAGCTGTTTTTT
.,TRBD1,TRBJ1-5,TRBV7-6,CASSFGTGAHQPQHF,TGTGCCAGCAGCTTCGGGACAGGGGCCCATCAGCCCCAGCATTTT